Listed here is a single TCR beta chain. Its antigen is as yet unknown. These data come from a study of shared clonotypes between healthy human individuals. Here immunoSEQ multiplex PCR was the method, and the copy in TCRdb shows in-frame clones only, minus some. Counted here are around 2.5 million clones, 93% occurring once; the ten biggest clones make up about 0.38%. Broader study findings: Naive CD4 clonotypes were shared across several donors at 4% to 5%. Large sequencing depth failed to make sorted-subset sequencing complete, rarefaction showed.

The germline V and J ends were trimmed by 5 bases and 3 bases, with 10 bases remaining between them. Germline V gives CDR1 LNHDA, CDR2 SQIVND (reference sequence). CDR3 size: 14 residues. Sequencing was carried out using naive CD4+ T cells from PBMCs. Subset meaning: CD45RA+ positively selected. The chain uses TRBV19 and TRBJ2-2; weak D call: TRBD1 (6 bases). The receptor's source is a man aged 18 to 30 in good health. Some clones in this sample may be carry-over from other donors' samples. The CDR3 DNA reads as TGTGCCAGTAGTCGCAGGGGAGACACCGGGGAGCTGTTTTTT. Protein: CASSRRGDTGELFF.